This T cell receptor (beta chain) was identified in a study of blood T cell repertoires in COVID-19. About the study: COVID-19 samples collected from the United States, Italy and Spain covered acute and convalescent phases. From T cells, B-cell-depleted T cells, or PBMCs came the material, which was cDNA or gDNA.

Study processing details: Estimation of nucleated cell counts was performed using reference gene primer amplification. The data were produced by immunoSEQ multiplex PCR, yet TCRdb's version contains in-frame clones alone and is incomplete. V and J calls and clone size come straight from that table; D and trimming were deduced from the DNA. In the table there are some 68,000 clones, around 85% of which are singletons. Germline V gene data show CDR1 as MNHEY and CDR2 as SVGAGI. The CDR3 is 15 amino acids. V was trimmed by 2 bases and J by 2 bases, leaving 13 bases between them. This rearrangement joins TRBV6-5 to TRBJ2-7; tentatively, D is TRBD1 (5 bases). The source of this sequence is a man between 65 and 79 years old with acute or convalescent COVID-19. The sample taken for sequencing was peripheral blood. CDR3 sequence: CASSYGAGYAYEQYF. CDR3 DNA: TGTGCCAGCAGTTACGGGGCAGGTTACGCCTACGAGCAGTACTTC.